The TCR beta chain under discussion was sequenced for a study of T cell responses to AZD1222 COVID-19 vaccine. For the study at large: Investigators merged groups given second doses at roughly 4 or roughly 12 weeks.

The CDR3 loop spans 12 amino acids. CDR1 SGDLS and CDR2 YYNGEE come from the germline V gene. Trimming removed 2 bases at V and 7 bases at J, with 7 bases between. A note on this clone: Its antigen is undetermined. The same CDR3 can be traced to other DNA sequences in this sample.

Findings and limits, study-wide: It should be noted that donors were predominantly white British and more often female, and clonal diversity was possibly underestimated. Targets within unmutated variant regions were reportedly found for nearly half of spike-specific TCRs. Only after the peak T cell response were repertoires sampled.

Profiling relied on immunoSEQ multiplex PCR, and the TCRdb table lists in-frame clones only, not all of them. Here the sample spans approximately 150,000 clones, approximately 91% being singletons. The chain joins TRBV9 to TRBJ2-1; D is perhaps TRBD1 (5 bases). The clonotype originates from an adult in good health. Source: peripheral blood, taken on day 0 of AZD1222 vaccination. This chain's CDR3 is CASSVQGNEQFF. The CDR3 nucleotides are TGTGCCAGCAGCGTCCAGGGTAATGAGCAGTTCTTC.